What follows is one TCR beta chain and its context. The sample comes from a study of cytomegalovirus exposure and HLA in healthy donors. Study as a whole: Earlier work reported 90 million to 120 million unique TCR beta sequences from 180 million or so T cells.

Primers: 60 Vbeta forward and 13 Jbeta reverse. Clones were read by immunoSEQ multiplex PCR, and TCRdb kept only the in-frame ones, dropping some. Recorded here are about 120,000 clones; the top ten clones represent approximately 1.8%. The CDR3 length is 15 residues. With V trimmed by 4 bases and J by 4 bases, 8 bases remained unmatched. From germline, CDR1 is MNHEY and CDR2 SMNVEV (reference sequence). J is TRBJ1-2 and V is TRBV27; 8 bases align to TRBD1. The sequencing sample was made of PBMCs. This receptor was obtained from a man between 18 and 35 years old in good health and CMV-seronegative. In nucleotides, the CDR3 is TGTGCCAGCAGTTCTCTCGGGACAGGTTTCTATGGCTACACCTTC. Translating it yields CASSSLGTGFYGYTF.